This T cell receptor (beta chain) was identified in a study of shared clonotypes between healthy human individuals. General observations from the study: Larger richness was generally estimated for naive than memory subsets.

Among the donors, all were Caucasian adults who lived in Nashville, Tennessee. With regard to this clone: Antigen: not known.

Data came from immunoSEQ multiplex PCR; TCRdb stores just in-frame clones and leaves some out. The sample holds 800,000 to 1,200,000 clones, 78% seen once. Germline CDR1 SGHTA, CDR2 FQGNSA. The CDR3 sequence is 14 residues long. With 5 bases clipped from V and 6 bases from J, the junction kept 9 bases outside the gene matches. J is TRBJ2-7 and V is TRBV7-2; 8 bases are a match to TRBD2. Input material: memory CD4+ T cells from PBMCs. The sample's subset: CD45RA-negative fraction. The TCR was taken from a man between 18 and 35 years old in good health. Some clones in this sample may be carry-over from other donors' samples. The CDR3 spells CASSPGGSSREQYF. The CDR3 nucleotides are TGTGCCAGCAGCCCGGGGGGGTCGTCTCGCGAGCAGTACTTC.